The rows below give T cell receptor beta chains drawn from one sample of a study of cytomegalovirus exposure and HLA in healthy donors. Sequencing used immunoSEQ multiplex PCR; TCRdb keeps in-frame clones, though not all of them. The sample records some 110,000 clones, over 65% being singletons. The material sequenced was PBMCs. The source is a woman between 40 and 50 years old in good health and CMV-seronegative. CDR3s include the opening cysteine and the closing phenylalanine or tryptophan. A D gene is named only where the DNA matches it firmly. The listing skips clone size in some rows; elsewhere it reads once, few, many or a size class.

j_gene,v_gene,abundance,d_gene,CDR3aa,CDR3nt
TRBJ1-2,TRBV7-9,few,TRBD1,CASSLGQGASDGYTF,TGTGCCAGCAGCTTGGGACAGGGGGCCTCAGATGGCTACACCTTC
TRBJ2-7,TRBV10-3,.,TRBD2,CATRPTSGTNYEQYF,TGTGCCACGAGACCTACTAGCGGGACGAACTACGAGCAGTACTTC
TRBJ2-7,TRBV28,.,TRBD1,CASRLTGGHEQYF,TGTGCCAGCAGGCTAACAGGGGGCCACGAGCAGTACTTC
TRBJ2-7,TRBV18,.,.,CASSPYTPGQRPISYEQYF,TGTGCCAGCTCACCTTATACTCCAGGGCAGCGCCCGATTTCCTACGAGCAGTACTTC
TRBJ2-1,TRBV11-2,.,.,CASNRAGGGNEQFF,TGTGCCAGCAACAGGGCAGGTGGAGGAAATGAGCAGTTCTTC
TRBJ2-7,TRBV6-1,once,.,CASSVVALRYEQYF,TGTGCCAGCAGTGTGGTCGCCCTACGGTACGAGCAGTACTTC
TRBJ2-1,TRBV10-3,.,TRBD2,CAISGLAVTTGGNEQFF,TGTGCCATCAGTGGACTAGCGGTTACCACGGGCGGCAATGAGCAGTTCTTC
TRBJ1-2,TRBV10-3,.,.,CAISGVNYGYTF,TGTGCCATCAGCGGAGTCAACTATGGCTACACCTTC
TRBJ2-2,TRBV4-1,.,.,CASKGGNGELFF,TGCGCCAGCAAAGGGGGTAACGGGGAGCTGTTTTTT
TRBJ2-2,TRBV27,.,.,CASREGYMDRSNTGELFF,TGTGCCAGCCGGGAAGGGTATATGGACAGATCGAACACCGGGGAGCTGTTTTTT
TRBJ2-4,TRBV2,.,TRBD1,CATTDRGALNIQYF,TGTGCCACCACGGACAGGGGAGCCCTAAACATTCAGTACTTC
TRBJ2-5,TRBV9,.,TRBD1,CASSAGTGGETQYF,TGTGCCAGCAGCGCCGGGACAGGAGGGGAGACCCAGTACTTC
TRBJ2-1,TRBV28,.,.,CASILLPGGRNEQFF,TGTGCCAGCATCCTACTACCCGGGGGGCGGAATGAGCAGTTCTTC
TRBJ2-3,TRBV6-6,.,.,CASILIGLSSTDTQYF,TGTGCCAGCATTCTGATTGGCCTTTCTAGCACAGATACGCAGTATTTT
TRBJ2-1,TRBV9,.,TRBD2,CASSQAGVTYNEQFF,TGTGCCAGCAGTCAAGCGGGAGTAACCTACAATGAGCAGTTCTTC
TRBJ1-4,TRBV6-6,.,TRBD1,CASGDREEGEKLFF,TGTGCCAGCGGGGACAGGGAGGAGGGTGAAAAACTGTTTTTT
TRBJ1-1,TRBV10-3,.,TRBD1,CAIGTGGANTEAFF,TGTGCCATTGGGACAGGGGGCGCGAACACTGAAGCTTTCTTT
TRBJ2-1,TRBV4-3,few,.,CASSQESSEHYNEQFF,TGCGCCAGCAGCCAAGAGTCCAGCGAACACTACAATGAGCAGTTCTTC
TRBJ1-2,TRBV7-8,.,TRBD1,CASSPTGGRGSSLYGYTF,TGTGCCAGCAGCCCTACAGGGGGAAGGGGCTCATCCCTATATGGCTACACCTTC
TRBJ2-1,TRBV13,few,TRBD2,CASSERLAPTIYNEQFF,TGTGCCAGCAGCGAACGACTAGCCCCCACCATATACAATGAGCAGTTCTTC
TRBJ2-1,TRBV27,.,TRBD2,CASSPTSGRINEQFF,TGTGCCAGCAGTCCTACTAGCGGGAGAATTAATGAGCAGTTCTTC
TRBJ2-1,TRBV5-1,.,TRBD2,CASSLVTSGYNEQFF,TGCGCCAGCAGCTTAGTAACTAGCGGCTACAATGAGCAGTTCTTC
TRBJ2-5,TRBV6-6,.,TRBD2,CASSLAGWETQYF,TGTGCCAGCAGTTTAGCGGGGTGGGAGACCCAGTACTTC
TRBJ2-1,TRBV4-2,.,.,CASSPGHSSNEQFF,TGTGCCAGCAGCCCGGGTCACTCTTCCAATGAGCAGTTCTTC
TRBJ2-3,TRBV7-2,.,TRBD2,CASSSPSGGPDTQYF,TGTGCCAGCAGCTCCCCGTCGGGAGGCCCAGATACGCAGTATTTT
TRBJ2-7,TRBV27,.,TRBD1,CASSLTGGHYEQYF,TGTGCCAGCAGCCTCACAGGGGGCCACTACGAGCAGTACTTC
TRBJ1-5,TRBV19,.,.,CASSNSRGNQPQHF,TGTGCCAGTAGTAATTCGAGAGGCAATCAGCCCCAGCATTTT
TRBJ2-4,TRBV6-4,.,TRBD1,CASSRDSLQYLAKNIQYF,TGTGCCAGCAGCCGGGACAGCCTCCAATATCTCGCCAAAAACATTCAGTACTTC
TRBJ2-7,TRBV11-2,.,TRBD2,CASSLRTSKDYEQYF,TGTGCCAGCAGCCTACGGACTAGCAAAGACTACGAGCAGTACTTC
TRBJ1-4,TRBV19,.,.,CVSSSISGTTNEKLFF,TGTGTCAGTAGCTCCATTTCGGGAACAACTAATGAAAAACTGTTTTTT
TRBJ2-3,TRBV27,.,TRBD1,CASSFPGQGRADTQYF,TGTGCCAGCAGTTTCCCCGGACAGGGTCGGGCAGATACGCAGTATTTT
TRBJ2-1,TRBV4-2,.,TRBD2,CASSQDPSGSSYNEQFF,TGTGCCAGCAGCCAAGATCCTAGCGGGAGCTCCTACAATGAGCAGTTCTTC
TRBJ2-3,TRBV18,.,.,CASSPLRWTQSTDTQYF,TGTGCCAGCTCACCACTCCGGTGGACACAGAGCACAGATACGCAGTATTTT
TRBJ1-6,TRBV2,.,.,CASISSGGAGSPLHF,TGTGCCAGCATCAGTTCGGGGGGCGCGGGTTCACCCCTCCACTTT
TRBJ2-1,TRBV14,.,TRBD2,CASSDLGAGGGPQFF,TGTGCCAGCAGCGACCTCGGAGCGGGAGGCGGACCGCAGTTCTTC
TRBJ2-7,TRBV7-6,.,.,CASSLESGASDEQYF,TGTGCCAGCAGCTTAGAGTCTGGGGCCTCCGACGAGCAGTACTTC
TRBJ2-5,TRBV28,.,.,CASSVGVETQYF,TGTGCCAGCAGCGTGGGCGTCGAGACCCAGTACTTC
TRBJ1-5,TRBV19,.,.,CASSMTRDQPQHF,TGTGCCAGTAGTATGACGAGGGATCAGCCCCAGCATTTT
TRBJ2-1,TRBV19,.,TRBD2,CASSGAGGPYNEQFF,TGTGCCAGTAGTGGAGCGGGAGGCCCCTACAATGAGCAGTTCTTC
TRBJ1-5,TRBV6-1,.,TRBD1,CASSEALPGRGFGQPQHF,TGTGCCAGCAGTGAAGCGCTTCCTGGCAGGGGGTTTGGTCAGCCCCAGCATTTT
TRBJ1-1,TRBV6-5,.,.,CASSYSSGGGEAFF,TGTGCCAGCAGTTACTCGAGCGGGGGCGGTGAAGCTTTCTTT
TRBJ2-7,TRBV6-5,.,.,CASRLDLLADQYF,TGTGCCAGCAGACTCGACCTACTAGCCGATCAGTACTTC
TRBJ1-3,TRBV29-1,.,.,CSAGGAGNTIYF,TGCAGCGCCGGGGGGGCTGGAAACACCATATATTTT
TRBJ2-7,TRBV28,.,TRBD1,CASSFVQGASYGQYF,TGTGCCAGCAGTTTCGTTCAGGGGGCTTCCTACGGGCAGTACTTC
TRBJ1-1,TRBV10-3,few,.,CAISGDLQRMNTEAFF,TGTGCCATCAGTGGAGACCTACAGAGAATGAACACTGAAGCTTTCTTT
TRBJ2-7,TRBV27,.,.,CASSEGRGSYEQYF,TGTGCCAGCTCTGAGGGTCGGGGATCCTACGAGCAGTACTTC
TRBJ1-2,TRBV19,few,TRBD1,CASSITGGAYGYTF,TGTGCCAGTAGTATAACAGGGGGCGCCTATGGCTACACCTTC
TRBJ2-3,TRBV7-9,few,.,CASSLVITDTQYF,TGTGCCAGCAGCTTAGTTATCACAGATACGCAGTATTTT
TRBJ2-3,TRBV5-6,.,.,CASSLGMAGPSTDTQYF,TGTGCCAGCAGCTTGGGTATGGCGGGACCTAGCACAGATACGCAGTATTTT
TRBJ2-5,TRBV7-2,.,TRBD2,CASSQGLAGETQYF,TGTGCCAGCAGCCAGGGACTAGCGGGAGAGACCCAGTACTTC
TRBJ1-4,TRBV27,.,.,CASSLSRGKGSEKLFF,TGTGCCAGCAGTTTATCTAGGGGGAAGGGGAGTGAAAAACTGTTTTTT
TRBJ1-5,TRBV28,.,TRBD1,CASSLMKQGEVVYSNQPQHF,TGTGCCAGCAGTTTGATGAAACAGGGGGAGGTGGTGTATAGCAATCAGCCCCAGCATTTT
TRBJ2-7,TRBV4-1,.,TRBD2,CASSQEAASGRNEQYF,TGCGCCAGCAGCCAAGAGGCCGCTAGCGGGAGAAACGAGCAGTACTTC
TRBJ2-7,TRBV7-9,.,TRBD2,CASSLKTSEFYEQYF,TGTGCCAGCAGCTTAAAGACTAGCGAATTCTACGAGCAGTACTTC